Sequencing of this T cell receptor beta chain was carried out in a study of blood T cell repertoires in COVID-19. Looking at the study overall: T cells, B-cell-depleted T cells, or PBMCs provided the cDNA or gDNA that served as material.

The authors' processing: Estimation of nucleated cell counts relied on the amplification of reference gene primers. TCRdb's table, derived via immunoSEQ multiplex PCR, lists solely in-frame clones and lacks some. D and trimming come from the DNA, and the V and J calls and clone size come from that table. This table holds some 240,000 clones, 75% to 85% found once. The CDR3 has 13 amino acids. In germline, CDR1 is SQVTM, CDR2 ANQGSEA. Trimming pared 4 bases from V and 1 base from J, leaving 8 bases between. This clone was seen a few times. The sample taken for sequencing was peripheral blood. This TCR came from a woman aged 55-70 years with active or convalescent COVID-19. V usage is TRBV29-1 and J usage is TRBJ1-3; no clear D. CDR3 coding DNA: TGCAGCGTTGTAGCGTCGTCTGGAAACACCATATATTTT. Protein sequence: CSVVASSGNTIYF.